A single sample gave rise to the 13 T cell receptor beta chains below, sequenced in a study of T cell responses to AZD1222 COVID-19 vaccine. Data came from immunoSEQ multiplex PCR; TCRdb stores just in-frame clones and leaves some out. The sample includes over 100,000 clones, 85% of them seen just once. Source: peripheral blood, taken 28 days after the second dose of the MenACWY control vaccine. Every receptor here comes from an adult who received the MenACWY meningococcal vaccine as a control.

In DNA, the CDR3 is TGTGCCAGCAGCATAGGACTAGCGGGAGGCAACCAAGAGACCCAGTACTTC. This gives the protein CASSIGLAGGNQETQYF. This chain connects TRBV7-8 to TRBJ2-5; 14 bases fit TRBD2. Unmatched junction bases numbered 5, after V lost 5 bases and J lost 0 bases. This CDR3 comprises 17 residues. Germline CDR1 and CDR2: SGHVS and FQNEAQ.

V and J are TRBV18 and TRBJ2-7, with D unresolved. Germline V CDR1 and CDR2: KGHSH, LQKENI. CDR3 length equals 12 residues. The V gene lost 2 bases and the J gene lost 5 bases, with 7 bases spanning the gap. CDR3 amino acids: CASSPRINEQYF. The DNA of the CDR3 is TGTGCCAGCTCACCAAGGATCAACGAGCAGTACTTC.

The V and J genes are TRBV12-3 or TRBV12-4 and TRBJ2-7; D ambiguous. Between the trimmed V and J ends, which lost 3 bases and 7 bases, there was a span of 7 bases. This CDR3 has 11 amino acids. The CDR3 DNA reads as TGTGCCAGCAGTTTCGGCCGGGAGCAGTACTTC. This codes for CASSFGREQYF.

This clone showed up just once. The CDR3 coding sequence is TGTGCCAGCAGCTCGGGACTAGCGGGGGGGACGTACCAAGAGACCCAGTACTTC. Encoded protein: CASSSGLAGGTYQETQYF. This chain connects TRBV7-8 to TRBJ2-5, with TRBD2 matching over 16 bases. Germline CDR1 reads SGHVS; CDR2 reads FQNEAQ. Germline trimming cut 4 bases from V and 0 bases from J; bases unmatched to any gene: 5. This CDR3 comprises 18 residues.

The chain links TRBV7-9 to TRBJ2-1; unclear D gene. Trimming cost V 3 bases and J 9 bases, with 9 bases left between them. This CDR3 has 12 amino acids. Germline V gene lookup returns CDR1 SEHNR and CDR2 FQNEAQ (reference sequence). CDR3 region: CASSFQGFEQFF. CDR3 DNA sequence: TGTGCCAGCAGCTTCCAAGGGTTTGAGCAGTTCTTC.

The chain links TRBV4-2 to TRBJ1-1; D is undetermined. Germline V gene data show CDR1 as LGHNA and CDR2 as YNFKEQ. The CDR3 has 15 residues. The ends were cut back, 0 bases at V and 3 bases at J, with 11 bases in the middle. In DNA, the CDR3 is TGTGCCAGCAGCCAAGACGGACGGAGTGACACTGAAGCTTTCTTT. It encodes CASSQDGRSDTEAFF.

CDR3 sequence: CASRDRGPDTQYF. The CDR3 DNA sequence: TGTGCCAGCAGGGACAGGGGGCCAGATACGCAGTATTTT. This chain uses TRBV6-5 with TRBJ2-3; 11 bases match TRBD1. The CDR3 is 13 residues long. The germline V gene encodes CDR1 MNHEY and CDR2 SVGAGI. V dropped 6 bases and J dropped 4; count of bases not matched to a gene: 0.

The table lists this clone with a count of one. The chain combines TRBV28 with TRBJ1-4, with D tentatively TRBD1 (6 bases). The germline V gene has CDR1 MDHEN and CDR2 SYDVKM. The CDR3 is 15 residues long. The V gene lost 3 bases and the J gene lost 4 bases, with 12 bases spanning the gap. CDR3 loop: CASSFSGANNEKLFF. CDR3 DNA sequence: TGTGCCAGCAGTTTTTCGGGGGCAAATAATGAAAAACTGTTTTTT. The full variable domain, in which reference TRBV28 and TRBJ1-4 provide the parts outside the CDR3, is DVKVTQSSRYLVKRTGEKVFLECVQDMDHENMFWYRQDPGLGLRLIYFSYDVKMKEKGDIPEGYSVSREKKERFSLILESASTNQTSMYLCASSFSGANNEKLFFGSGTQLSVL.

The chain links TRBV2 to TRBJ1-6, with TRBD1 matching over 9 bases. CDR1 is SNHLY and CDR2 is FYNNEI in the germline V gene. Unmatched junction bases numbered 10, after V lost 6 bases and J lost 7 bases. This CDR3 has 16 residues. CDR3 amino acids: CASRAQGARVNSPLHF. CDR3 DNA sequence: TGTGCCAGCAGGGCACAGGGGGCGAGAGTGAATTCACCCCTCCACTTT.

This chain joins TRBV6-6 and TRBJ2-2; no reliable D call. CDR1 is MNHNY and CDR2 is SVGAGI in the germline V gene (reference sequence). The V end was cut by 2 bases, the J end by 3 bases, with 7 bases between. The CDR3 spans 14 residues. The CDR3 DNA follows: TGTGCCAGCAGTTACCTCGGGTACACCGGGGAGCTGTTTTTT. Amino acids: CASSYLGYTGELFF.

The rearrangement uses TRBV28 and TRBJ2-7; 9 bases are a match to TRBD2. Germline V gene lookup returns CDR1 MDHEN and CDR2 SYDVKM. The V segment lost 7 bases and the J segment 5 bases; nucleotides outside the gene matches: 6. There are 13 residues in the CDR3. Written as DNA, the CDR3 is TGTGCCAGCACAGGCGGGAGGGCCCACGAGCAGTACTTC. The encoded protein is CASTGGRAHEQYF.

This chain joins TRBV5-1 and TRBJ1-4; 8 nucleotides align to TRBD1. This CDR3 spans 15 amino acids. Trimming took 0 bases from V and 6 from J; bases not matched to a gene: 4. Germline CDR1 reads SGHRS; CDR2 reads YFSETQ. CDR3 sequence: CASSLGQGQDEKLFF. Written as DNA, the CDR3 is TGCGCCAGCAGCTTGGGACAGGGGCAGGATGAAAAACTGTTTTTT.

This rearrangement joins TRBV11-2 to TRBJ2-2; possible D gene TRBD1, 6 bases. Germline V gene lookup returns CDR1 SGHAT and CDR2 FQNNGV. This CDR3 has 16 amino acids. V shed 1 base and J shed 4 bases, with 13 bases lying between them. Written as DNA, the CDR3 is TGTGCCAGCAGCTTAGTGGGGGCGGCCGCCACCGGGGAGCTGTTTTTT. Encoded protein: CASSLVGAAATGELFF.